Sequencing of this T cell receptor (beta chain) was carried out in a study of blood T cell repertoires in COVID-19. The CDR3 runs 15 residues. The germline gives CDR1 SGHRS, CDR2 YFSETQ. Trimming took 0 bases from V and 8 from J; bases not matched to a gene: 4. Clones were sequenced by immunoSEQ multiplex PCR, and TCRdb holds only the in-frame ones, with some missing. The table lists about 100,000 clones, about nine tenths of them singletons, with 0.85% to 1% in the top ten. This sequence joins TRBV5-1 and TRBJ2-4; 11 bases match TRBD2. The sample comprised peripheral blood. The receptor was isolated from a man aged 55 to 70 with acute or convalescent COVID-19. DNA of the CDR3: TGCGCCAGCAGCTTGGTAGGTAGCGGGAGGGACATTCAGTACTTC. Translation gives CASSLVGSGRDIQYF. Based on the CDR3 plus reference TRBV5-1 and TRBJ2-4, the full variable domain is KAGVTQTPRYLIKTRGQQVTLSCSPISGHRSVSWYQQTPGQGLQFLFEYFSETQRNKGNFPGRFSGRQFSNSRSEMNVSTLELGDSALYLCASSLVGSGRDIQYFGAGTRLSVL.